The clone carrying this T cell receptor (beta chain) was detected ten times or more. Using MiXCR, TCRdb reanalyzed the PCR reads. The sample has some 25,000 clones; roughly 18% are singletons. Nobody among the patients had been given any treatment before thyroid surgery. This entry belongs to a study of metastatic and nonmetastatic thyroid tumors. Study information: Blood and tumor or nodule tissue repertoires from malignant and benign thyroid patients were compared.

The receptor comes from a male donor with papillary thyroid cancer or a benign thyroid nodule (not recorded which). Some clones in this sample may be carry-over from other donors' samples. The sequencing input was blood.

The CDR3 sequence is CASSRDRGSNTEAFF. In nucleotides, the CDR3 is TGTGCCAGCAGCCGGGACAGGGGGTCGAACACTGAAGCTTTCTTT. This rearrangement joins TRBV7-9 to TRBJ1-1; the match to TRBD1 covers 11 bases. The germline CDR1 and CDR2 sequences are SEHNR and FQNEAQ (reference sequence). This CDR3 contains 15 residues. Trimming took 5 bases from V and 1 from J; bases not matched to a gene: 3.